This T cell receptor beta chain is drawn from a study of radiotherapy plus CTLA-4 blockade in lung cancer. This CDR3 has 16 residues. With 7 bases clipped from V and 1 base from J, the junction kept 10 bases outside the gene matches. Germline CDR1 reads MNHNY; CDR2 reads SVGAGI (reference sequence). Sequencing was performed with immunoSEQ multiplex PCR; in TCRdb, only in-frame clones are kept and a portion is missing. The sample has about 49,000 clones, roughly two thirds seen once. This sequence originates from a human donor with non-small cell lung cancer who had a complete response to radiotherapy plus ipilimumab. V usage is TRBV6-6 and J usage is TRBJ1-5, with 7 bases lining up with TRBD1. The sample consisted of peripheral blood, taken from a patient treated with radiotherapy plus ipilimumab. CDR3 in DNA: TGTGCCAGCACCCAGACTAAGGGACAGAGCAATCAGCCCCAGCATTTT. Amino acid sequence: CASTQTKGQSNQPQHF.